This T cell receptor beta chain stems from a study of T cell clusters in autoimmune cytopenias. Study summary: Per sample, median TRB depth was approximately 48,000 reads, yielding a median roughly 2,200 distinct clonotypes. Whole-study results and caveats: The T cell clusters were defined only in silico, without experimental functional validation. TRB repertoire shifts in secondary cytopenia and chronic lymphocytic leukemia mostly reflected lymphoma, not autoimmunity. Primary autoimmune cytopenia patients seemingly lacked the physiological T cell clusters found in healthy donors.

Concerning this clonotype: Antigen unknown.

Multiplex touch-down PCR amplified TRB using TRB-A and TRB-B pools in one tube. Reprocessing the multiplex PCR reads, TCRdb reports a single entry for every CDR3 protein and omits DNA. Recorded for this sample: 6,000 to 8,500 distinct CDR3 sequences. Each sample's input was around 250 ng genomic DNA, roughly 40,000 genome equivalents. The clonotype comes from a human donor with an autoimmune cytopenia or autoimmune hepatitis (not recorded which). Sequencing was carried out using peripheral blood.

CDR3 residues: CASSPRAGTGNEKLFF. V usage is TRBV11-2 and J usage is TRBJ1-4. The CDR3 runs 16 residues. Germline CDR1 SGHAT, CDR2 FQNNGV.